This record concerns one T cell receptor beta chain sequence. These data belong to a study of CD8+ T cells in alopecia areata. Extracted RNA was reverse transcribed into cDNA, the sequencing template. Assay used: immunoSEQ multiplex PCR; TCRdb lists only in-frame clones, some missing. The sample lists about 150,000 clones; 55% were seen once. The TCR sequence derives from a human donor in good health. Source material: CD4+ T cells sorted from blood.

CDR3 DNA: TGTGCCAGCAGATCCGGGACAGGGACGGGCGAGCAGTACTTC. Encoded protein: CASRSGTGTGEQYF. The chain recombines TRBV27 with TRBJ2-7; 9 bases line up with TRBD1. The CDR3 length is 14 residues. CDR1 and CDR2 (germline): MNHEY, SMNVEV (reference sequence). V lost 6 bases, J lost 6 bases, and 9 bases stayed unmatched.